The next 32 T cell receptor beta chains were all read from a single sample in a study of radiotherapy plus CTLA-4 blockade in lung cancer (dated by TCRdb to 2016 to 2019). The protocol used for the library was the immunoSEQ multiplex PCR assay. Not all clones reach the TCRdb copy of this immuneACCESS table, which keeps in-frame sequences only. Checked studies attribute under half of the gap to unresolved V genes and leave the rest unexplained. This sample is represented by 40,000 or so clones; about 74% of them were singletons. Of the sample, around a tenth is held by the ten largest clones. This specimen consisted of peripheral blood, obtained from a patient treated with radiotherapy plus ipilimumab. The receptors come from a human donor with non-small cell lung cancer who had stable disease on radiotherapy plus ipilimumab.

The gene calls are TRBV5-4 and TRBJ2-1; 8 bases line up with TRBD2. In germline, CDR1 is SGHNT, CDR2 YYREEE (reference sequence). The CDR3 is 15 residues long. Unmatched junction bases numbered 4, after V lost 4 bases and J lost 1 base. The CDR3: CASSISGESYNEQFF. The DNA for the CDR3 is TGTGCCAGCAGCATTAGCGGGGAATCCTACAATGAGCAGTTCTTC.

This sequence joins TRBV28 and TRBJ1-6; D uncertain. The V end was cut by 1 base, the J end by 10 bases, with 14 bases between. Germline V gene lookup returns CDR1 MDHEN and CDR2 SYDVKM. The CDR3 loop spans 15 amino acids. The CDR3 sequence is CASSLSALMRSPLHF. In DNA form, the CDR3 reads TGTGCCAGCAGTTTATCCGCACTCATGAGGTCACCCCTCCACTTT. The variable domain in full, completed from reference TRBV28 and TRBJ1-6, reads DVKVTQSSRYLVKRTGEKVFLECVQDMDHENMFWYRQDPGLGLRLIYFSYDVKMKEKGDIPEGYSVSREKKERFSLILESASTNQTSMYLCASSLSALMRSPLHFGNGTRLTVT.

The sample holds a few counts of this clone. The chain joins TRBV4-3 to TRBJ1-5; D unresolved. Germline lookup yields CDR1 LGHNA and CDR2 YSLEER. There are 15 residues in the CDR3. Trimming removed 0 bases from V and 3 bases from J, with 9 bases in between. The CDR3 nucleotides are TGCGCCAGCAGCCAAGATGAGGGTATCAATCAGCCCCAGCATTTT. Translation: CASSQDEGINQPQHF.

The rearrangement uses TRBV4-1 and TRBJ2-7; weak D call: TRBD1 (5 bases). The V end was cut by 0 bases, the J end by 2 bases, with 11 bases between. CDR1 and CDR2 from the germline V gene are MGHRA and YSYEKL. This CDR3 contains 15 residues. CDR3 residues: CASSQDQGGTYEQYF. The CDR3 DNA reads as TGCGCCAGCAGCCAAGATCAGGGCGGAACCTACGAGCAGTACTTC.

CDR3: CASREGQGRGEQFF. CDR3 nucleotides: TGTGCCAGCAGGGAGGGACAGGGGAGGGGTGAGCAGTTCTTC. The rearrangement joins TRBV6-5 to TRBJ2-1, with 10 bases matching TRBD1. The CDR3 is made up of 14 amino acids. The V and J ends lost 6 bases and 9 bases, in that order; junction bases with no gene match: 8. Germline CDR1 and CDR2: MNHEY and SVGAGI.

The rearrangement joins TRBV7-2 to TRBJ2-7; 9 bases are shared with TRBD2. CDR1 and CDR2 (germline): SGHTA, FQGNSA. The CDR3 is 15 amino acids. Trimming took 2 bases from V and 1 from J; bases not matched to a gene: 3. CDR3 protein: CASSLTAGGSYEQYF. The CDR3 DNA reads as TGTGCCAGCAGCTTAACAGCGGGGGGATCCTACGAGCAGTACTTC.

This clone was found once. The CDR3 sequence: CASSTPSGGAKTQYF. The CDR3 bases are TGTGCCAGCAGTACGCCTAGCGGGGGGGCAAAGACCCAGTACTTC. This rearrangement joins TRBV28 to TRBJ2-5; 12 bases align to TRBD2. Germline V gene data show CDR1 as MDHEN and CDR2 as SYDVKM. The V segment lost 5 bases and the J segment 6 bases; nucleotides outside the gene matches: 7. This CDR3 has 15 residues. The variable domain in full, with the rest retrieved from reference TRBV28 and TRBJ2-5, is DVKVTQSSRYLVKRTGEKVFLECVQDMDHENMFWYRQDPGLGLRLIYFSYDVKMKEKGDIPEGYSVSREKKERFSLILESASTNQTSMYLCASSTPSGGAKTQYFGPGTRLLVL.

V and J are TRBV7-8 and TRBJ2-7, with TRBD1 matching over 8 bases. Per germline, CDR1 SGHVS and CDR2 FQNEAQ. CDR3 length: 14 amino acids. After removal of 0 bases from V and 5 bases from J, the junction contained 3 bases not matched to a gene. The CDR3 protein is CASSLAGTGHEQYF. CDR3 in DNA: TGTGCCAGCAGCTTAGCGGGGACAGGACACGAGCAGTACTTC.

CDR3 amino acids: CASSPATPEQYF. The CDR3 region has the DNA TGTGCCAGCTCACCCGCGACACCCGAGCAGTACTTC. The genes are TRBV18 and TRBJ2-7, with D hard to call. Germline V CDR1 and CDR2: KGHSH, LQKENI. With 3 bases removed from V and 6 bases from J, the gap between germline ends came to 9 bases. The CDR3 is made up of 12 amino acids. The variable domain in full, with the rest retrieved from reference TRBV18 and TRBJ2-7, is NAGVMQNPRHLVRRRGQEARLRCSPMKGHSHVYWYRQLPEEGLKFMVYLQKENIIDESGMPKERFSAEFPKEGPSILRIQQVVRGDSAAYFCASSPATPEQYFGPGTRLTVT.

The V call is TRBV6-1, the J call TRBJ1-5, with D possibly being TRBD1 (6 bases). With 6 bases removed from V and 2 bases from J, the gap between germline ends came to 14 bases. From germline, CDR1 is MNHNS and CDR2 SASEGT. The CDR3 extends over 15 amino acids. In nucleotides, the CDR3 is TGTGCCAGCAGAACCGGGGGGCATGGCAATCAGCCCCAGCATTTT. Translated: CASRTGGHGNQPQHF.

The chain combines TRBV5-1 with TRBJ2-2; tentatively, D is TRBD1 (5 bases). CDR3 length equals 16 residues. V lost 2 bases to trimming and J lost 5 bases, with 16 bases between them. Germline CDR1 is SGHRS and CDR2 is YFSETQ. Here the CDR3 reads CASSFPQAGWTGELFF. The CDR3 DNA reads TGCGCCAGCAGCTTCCCCCAGGCAGGGTGGACCGGGGAGCTGTTTTTT. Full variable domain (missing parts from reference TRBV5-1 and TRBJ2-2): KAGVTQTPRYLIKTRGQQVTLSCSPISGHRSVSWYQQTPGQGLQFLFEYFSETQRNKGNFPGRFSGRQFSNSRSEMNVSTLELGDSALYLCASSFPQAGWTGELFFGEGSRLTVL.

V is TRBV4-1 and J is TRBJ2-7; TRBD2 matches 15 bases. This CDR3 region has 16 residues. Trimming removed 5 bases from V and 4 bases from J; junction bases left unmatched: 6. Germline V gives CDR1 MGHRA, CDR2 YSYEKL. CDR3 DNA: TGCGCCAGCAGCGCCCGGACTAGCGGGGGGGGGTACGAGCAGTACTTC. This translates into CASSARTSGGGYEQYF.

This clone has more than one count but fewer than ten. CDR3 sequence reads: CASSSIGAASHGYTF. The CDR3 region has the DNA TGCGCCAGCAGCTCAATTGGGGCAGCCAGCCATGGCTACACCTTC. The chain joins TRBV5-1 to TRBJ1-2; tentative D call: TRBD1 (5 bases). The CDR3 extends over 15 amino acids. Germline assignment: CDR1 SGHRS and CDR2 YFSETQ. The V and J ends lost 3 bases and 6 bases respectively, with 18 bases between them.

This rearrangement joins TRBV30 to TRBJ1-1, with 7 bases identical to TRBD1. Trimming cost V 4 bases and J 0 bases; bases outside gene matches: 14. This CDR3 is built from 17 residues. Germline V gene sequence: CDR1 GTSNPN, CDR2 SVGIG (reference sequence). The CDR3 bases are TGTGCCTGGATATCCCGGGAGGGGGCCTTCATGAACACTGAAGCTTTCTTT. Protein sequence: CAWISREGAFMNTEAFF.

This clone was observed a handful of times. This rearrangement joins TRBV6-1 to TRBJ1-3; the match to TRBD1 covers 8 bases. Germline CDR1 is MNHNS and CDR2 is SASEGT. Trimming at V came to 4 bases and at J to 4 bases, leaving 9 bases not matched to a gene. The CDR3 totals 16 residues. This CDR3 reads CASSGRDRPGGNTIYF. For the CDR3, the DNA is TGTGCCAGCAGTGGACGGGACAGGCCAGGGGGAAACACCATATATTTT.

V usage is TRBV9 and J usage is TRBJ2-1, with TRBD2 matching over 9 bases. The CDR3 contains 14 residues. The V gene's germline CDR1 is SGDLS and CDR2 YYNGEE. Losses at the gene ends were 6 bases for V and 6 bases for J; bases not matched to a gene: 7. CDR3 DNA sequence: TGTGCCAGCAACCGGGGGACTAGCACCAATGAGCAGTTCTTC. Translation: CASNRGTSTNEQFF.

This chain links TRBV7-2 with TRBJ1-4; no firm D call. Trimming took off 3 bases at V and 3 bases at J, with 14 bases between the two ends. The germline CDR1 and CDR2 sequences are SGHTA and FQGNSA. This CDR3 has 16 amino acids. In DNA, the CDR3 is TGTGCCAGCAGCTTTGGAATCTCGCAGGCTAATGAAAAACTGTTTTTT. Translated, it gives CASSFGISQANEKLFF.

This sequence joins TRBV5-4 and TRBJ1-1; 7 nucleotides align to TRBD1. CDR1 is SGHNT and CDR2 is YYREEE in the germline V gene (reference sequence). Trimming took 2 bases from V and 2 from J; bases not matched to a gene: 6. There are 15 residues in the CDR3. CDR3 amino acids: CASSFPDRINTEAFF. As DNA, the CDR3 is TGTGCCAGCAGCTTCCCGGACAGGATCAACACTGAAGCTTTCTTT.

The CDR3 spells CASSLSGGPLYEQYF. For the CDR3, the DNA is TGTGCCAGCAGCCTTAGCGGGGGGCCCTTATACGAGCAGTACTTC. This sequence joins TRBV7-3 and TRBJ2-7; 10 bases line up with TRBD2. The germline V gene encodes CDR1 SGHTA and CDR2 FQGTGA. V lost 5 bases and J lost 4; bases outside the gene matches: 8. The CDR3 has 15 residues.

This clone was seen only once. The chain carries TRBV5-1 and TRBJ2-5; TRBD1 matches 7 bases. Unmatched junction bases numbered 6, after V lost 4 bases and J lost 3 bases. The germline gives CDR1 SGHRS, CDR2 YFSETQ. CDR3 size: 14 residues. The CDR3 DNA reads TGCGCCAGCAGCGTGGGGGACAGAGAAGAGACCCAGTACTTC. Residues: CASSVGDREETQYF.

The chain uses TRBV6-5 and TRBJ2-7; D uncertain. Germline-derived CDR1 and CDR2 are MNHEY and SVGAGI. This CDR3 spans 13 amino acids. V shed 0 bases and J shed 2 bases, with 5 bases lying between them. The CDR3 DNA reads TGTGCCAGCAGTTACTCAGAGGCCTACGAGCAGTACTTC. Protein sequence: CASSYSEAYEQYF.

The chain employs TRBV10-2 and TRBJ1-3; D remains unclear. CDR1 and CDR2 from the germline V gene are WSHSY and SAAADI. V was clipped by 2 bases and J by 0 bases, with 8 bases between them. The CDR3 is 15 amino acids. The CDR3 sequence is CASSEQAISGNTIYF. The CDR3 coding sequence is TGCGCCAGCAGTGAGCAGGCAATCTCTGGAAACACCATATATTTT.

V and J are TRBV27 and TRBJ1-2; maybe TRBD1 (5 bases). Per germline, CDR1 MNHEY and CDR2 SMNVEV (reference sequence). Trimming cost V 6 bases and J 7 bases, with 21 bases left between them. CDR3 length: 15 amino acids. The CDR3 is CASSSVGTSGGGYTF. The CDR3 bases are TGTGCCAGCAGCTCCGTCGGGACCTCCGGGGGTGGCTACACCTTC.

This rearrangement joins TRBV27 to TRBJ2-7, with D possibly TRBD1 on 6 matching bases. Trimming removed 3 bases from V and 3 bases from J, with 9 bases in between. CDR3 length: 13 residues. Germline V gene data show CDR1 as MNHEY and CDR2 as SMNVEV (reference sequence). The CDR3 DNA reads TGTGCCAGCAGTTTCTCGGACAGCTACGAGCAGTACTTC. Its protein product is CASSFSDSYEQYF.

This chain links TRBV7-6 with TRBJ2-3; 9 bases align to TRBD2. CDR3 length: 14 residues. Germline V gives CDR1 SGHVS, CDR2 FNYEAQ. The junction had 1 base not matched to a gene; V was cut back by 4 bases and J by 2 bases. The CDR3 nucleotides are TGTGCCAGCAGCTCTAGCGGGGCCACAGATACGCAGTATTTT. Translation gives CASSSSGATDTQYF.

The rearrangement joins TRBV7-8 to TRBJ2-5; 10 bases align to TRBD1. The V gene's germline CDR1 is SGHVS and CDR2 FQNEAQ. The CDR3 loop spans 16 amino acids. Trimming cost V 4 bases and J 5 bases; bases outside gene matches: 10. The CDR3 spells CASSSPGQGSGETQYF. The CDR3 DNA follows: TGTGCCAGCAGCTCTCCGGGACAGGGGTCAGGGGAGACCCAGTACTTC.

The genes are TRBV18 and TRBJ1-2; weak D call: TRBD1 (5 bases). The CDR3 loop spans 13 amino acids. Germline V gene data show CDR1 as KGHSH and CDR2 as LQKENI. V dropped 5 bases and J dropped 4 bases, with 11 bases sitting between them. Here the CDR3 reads CASSGEGSYGYTF. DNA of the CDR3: TGTGCCAGCTCAGGGGAGGGGAGCTATGGCTACACCTTC.

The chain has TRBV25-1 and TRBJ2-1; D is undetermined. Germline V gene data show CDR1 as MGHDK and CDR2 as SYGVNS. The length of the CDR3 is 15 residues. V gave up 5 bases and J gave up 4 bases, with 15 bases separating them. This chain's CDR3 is CASSFSGIAYNEQFF. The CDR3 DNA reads TGTGCCAGCAGTTTTTCCGGTATCGCGTACAATGAGCAGTTCTTC.

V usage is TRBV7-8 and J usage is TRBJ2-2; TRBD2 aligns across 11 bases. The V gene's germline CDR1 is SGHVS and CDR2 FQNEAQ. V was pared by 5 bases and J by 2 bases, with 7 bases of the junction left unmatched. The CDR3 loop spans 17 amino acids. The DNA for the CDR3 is TGTGCCAGCAGCAAGACCGGGACTAGCGGCAACACCGGGGAGCTGTTTTTT. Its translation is CASSKTGTSGNTGELFF.

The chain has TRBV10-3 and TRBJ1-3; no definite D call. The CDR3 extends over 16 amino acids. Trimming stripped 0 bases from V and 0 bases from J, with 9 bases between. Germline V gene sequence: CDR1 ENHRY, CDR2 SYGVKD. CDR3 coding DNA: TGTGCCATCAGTGAGTCAGCCGGGATCTCTGGAAACACCATATATTTT. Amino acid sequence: CAISESAGISGNTIYF.

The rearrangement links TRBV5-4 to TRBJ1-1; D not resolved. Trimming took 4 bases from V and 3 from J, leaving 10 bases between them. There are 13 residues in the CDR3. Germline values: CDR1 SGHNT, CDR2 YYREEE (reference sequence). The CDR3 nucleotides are TGTGCCAGCAGCGCTTATACGGACACTGAAGCTTTCTTT. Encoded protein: CASSAYTDTEAFF.

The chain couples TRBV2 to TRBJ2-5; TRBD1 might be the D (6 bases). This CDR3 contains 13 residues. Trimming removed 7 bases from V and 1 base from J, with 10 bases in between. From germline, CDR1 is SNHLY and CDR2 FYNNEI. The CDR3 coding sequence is TGTGCCAGCACCCGGACAGCCCAAGAGACCCAGTACTTC. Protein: CASTRTAQETQYF. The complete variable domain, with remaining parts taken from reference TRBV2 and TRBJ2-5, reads EPEVTQTPSHQVTQMGQEVILRCVPISNHLYFYWYRQILGQKVEFLVSFYNNEISEKSEIFDDQFSVERPDGSNFTLKIRSTKLEDSAMYFCASTRTAQETQYFGPGTRLLVL.